These 26 T cell receptor beta chains share one sample of origin, sequenced in a study of OX40 agonist ivuxolimab in advanced cancers. Sequencing used immunoSEQ multiplex PCR; TCRdb keeps in-frame clones, though not all of them. The sample holds around 94,000 clones, around nine tenths seen once. The sample here was CD4+ or CD8+ T cells sorted from blood, taken in a trial of the OX40 agonist ivuxolimab. The source of these receptors is an adult with an advanced solid tumor such as melanoma, head and neck, liver or kidney cancer.

The chain has TRBV6-4 and TRBJ1-2, with TRBD1 matching 10 bases. The CDR3 sequence is 15 residues long. Trimming at V came to 6 bases and at J to 5 bases, leaving 9 bases not matched to a gene. The germline gives CDR1 MRHNA, CDR2 SNTAGT. CDR3 in amino acids: CASSHNRDRGYGYTF. The CDR3 coding sequence is TGTGCCAGCAGCCATAACCGGGACAGGGGATATGGCTACACCTTC.

This CDR3 is CASSLSGRRNTEAFF. For the CDR3, the DNA is TGTGCCAGCAGCTTGTCCGGCCGCCGGAACACTGAAGCTTTCTTT. The chain has TRBV5-4 and TRBJ1-1; D is uncertain. Germline CDR1 reads SGHNT; CDR2 reads YYREEE (reference sequence). The CDR3 contains 15 residues. V gave up 1 base and J gave up 1 base, with 11 bases separating them.

CDR3 in amino acids: CASSPDRAGYTF. Written as DNA, the CDR3 is TGTGCCAGTAGTCCGGACAGGGCTGGCTACACCTTC. This chain connects TRBV19 to TRBJ1-2; 8 bases map to TRBD1. Germline CDR1 LNHDA, CDR2 SQIVND (reference sequence). The CDR3 is 12 residues long. The J segment lost 7 bases and the V segment lost 5 bases, leaving 3 bases of the junction unmatched.

V gene TRBV5-6 combines with J gene TRBJ1-3; D possibly corresponds to TRBD1 (5 bases). Trimming took 2 bases from V and 4 from J, leaving 13 bases between them. The germline V gene has CDR1 SGHDT and CDR2 YYEEEE. The CDR3 contains 15 residues. CDR3 amino acids: CASSFGGAGGNTIYF. CDR3 bases: TGTGCCAGCAGCTTCGGCGGTGCAGGGGGAAACACCATATATTTT. Full variable domain (rest looked up from reference TRBV5-6 and TRBJ1-3): DAGVTQSPTHLIKTRGQQVTLRCSPKSGHDTVSWYQQALGQGPQFIFQYYEEEERQRGNFPDRFSGHQFPNYSSELNVNALLLGDSALYLCASSFGGAGGNTIYFGEGSWLTVV.

CDR3 protein: CASSPRGGDYEQYF. DNA of the CDR3: TGTGCCAGCTCACCTCGGGGGGGCGATTACGAGCAGTACTTC. The chain recombines TRBV18 with TRBJ2-7; 8 bases align to TRBD2. Germline V gene sequence: CDR1 KGHSH, CDR2 LQKENI. The CDR3 is made up of 14 amino acids. V lost 3 bases to trimming and J lost 4 bases; unmatched junction nucleotides: 5.

The chain employs TRBV7-3 and TRBJ2-1; D is possibly TRBD1 (5 bases). Trimming removed 7 bases at V and 7 bases at J, with 14 bases between. CDR1 and CDR2 (germline): SGHTA, FQGTGA. The CDR3 length is 13 residues. The CDR3 loop reads CASTQGAGNEQFF. DNA for the CDR3: TGTGCCAGCACCCAAGGGGCCGGGAATGAGCAGTTCTTC.

The chain employs TRBV7-3 and TRBJ2-2; D is unresolved. V was shortened by 7 bases and J by 2 bases, with 14 bases between the two germline ends. CDR1 is SGHTA, CDR2 FQGTGA, per germline. The CDR3 has 15 amino acids. The CDR3 loop reads CASTDPRSNTGELFF. In DNA form, the CDR3 reads TGTGCCAGCACCGATCCCAGATCCAACACCGGGGAGCTGTTTTTT. Together with reference TRBV7-3 and TRBJ2-2, the CDR3 gives the full variable domain: GAGVSQTPSNKVTEKGKYVELRCDPISGHTALYWYRQSLGQGPEFLIYFQGTGAADDSGLPNDRFFAVRPEGSVSTLKIQRTERGDSAVYLCASTDPRSNTGELFFGEGSRLTVL.

This clone was found once. The chain employs TRBV7-3 and TRBJ2-5; TRBD2 matches at 7 bases. Per the germline V gene, CDR1 is SGHTA and CDR2 is FQGTGA. The CDR3 spans 13 residues. J gave up 2 bases and V 5 bases, and 2 bases lay outside the gene matches. In DNA, the CDR3 is TGTGCCAGCAGCAGGGAGGGGCAAGAGACCCAGTACTTC. This sequence encodes CASSREGQETQYF.

The CDR3 DNA sequence: TGTGCCAGCCAGGGAGCACTGAACGCTTTCTTT. As protein: CASQGALNAFF. V usage is TRBV18 and J usage is TRBJ1-1, with D tentatively TRBD1 (5 bases). Germline V CDR1 and CDR2: KGHSH, LQKENI. Trimming took off 8 bases at V and 11 bases at J, with 15 bases between the two ends. The CDR3 runs 11 residues.

The rearrangement links TRBV19 to TRBJ1-2, with a tentative D call TRBD1 (5 bases). The CDR3 is 10 amino acids. The V gene's germline CDR1 is LNHDA and CDR2 SQIVND (reference sequence). Trimming stripped 11 bases from V and 4 bases from J, with 8 bases between. This CDR3 reads CASGTYGYTF. The CDR3 bases are TGTGCCTCCGGGACCTATGGCTACACCTTC.

This rearrangement joins TRBV6-6 to TRBJ1-2; D remains unclear. Germline V gives CDR1 MNHNY, CDR2 SVGAGI (reference sequence). V was cut by 6 bases and J by 7 bases, with 15 bases left in between. CDR3 length equals 13 residues. CDR3 region: CASREQEAGGYTF. The CDR3 DNA is TGTGCCAGCAGAGAGCAGGAGGCCGGTGGCTACACCTTC.

The table lists this clone with a few counts. V usage is TRBV7-8 and J usage is TRBJ2-7, with 7 bases matching TRBD1. Germline CDR1 is SGHVS and CDR2 is FQNEAQ. V lost 5 bases and J lost 3; bases outside the gene matches: 4. The CDR3 is 13 residues long. DNA for the CDR3: TGTGCCAGCAGCCGGGACAGCTTCTACGAGCAGTACTTC. The encoded protein is CASSRDSFYEQYF.

The V call is TRBV14, the J call TRBJ1-1; TRBD1 agrees at 10 bases. Germline CDR1 SGHDN, CDR2 FVKESK. After removal of 4 bases from V and 4 bases from J, the junction contained 18 bases not matched to a gene. The CDR3 is made up of 19 amino acids. The CDR3: CASSRIRGQGGAVGTEAFF. In nucleotides, the CDR3 is TGTGCCAGCAGCCGGATCCGTGGACAGGGGGGTGCAGTCGGCACTGAAGCTTTCTTT.

This chain connects TRBV27 to TRBJ2-3, with a possible D match to TRBD1 (6 bases). Germline V CDR1 and CDR2: MNHEY, SMNVEV (reference sequence). This CDR3 has 17 amino acids. The V gene lost 0 bases and the J gene lost 4 bases, with 17 bases spanning the gap. The CDR3 protein is CASSLSDRPFLADTQYF. In DNA, the CDR3 is TGTGCCAGCAGTTTATCTGACAGGCCCTTCTTGGCAGATACGCAGTATTTT.

In this sample, this clone turned up a few times. CDR3 protein: CTSSPRDASYEQYF. In DNA form, the CDR3 reads TGCACCAGCAGCCCCCGGGACGCCTCCTACGAGCAGTACTTC. This chain connects TRBV1 to TRBJ2-7. TRBV1 is marked as a pseudogene. The CDR3 runs 14 residues.

CDR3 in DNA: TGTGCCAGCAGTTTATCTGGGGCCCCCTACGAGCAGTACTTC. Translation gives CASSLSGAPYEQYF. The V gene is TRBV6-5, the J gene TRBJ2-7; D might be TRBD1 (5 bases). Trimming shortened V by 4 bases and J by 2 bases, and 12 bases separated the two germline ends. Looked up from germline, CDR1 is MNHEY and CDR2 is SVGAGI. This CDR3 comprises 14 residues.

The rearrangement uses TRBV6-4 and TRBJ2-2; 9 nucleotides align to TRBD2. This CDR3 is built from 15 residues. V lost 2 bases, J lost 7 bases, and 5 bases stayed unmatched. Per the germline V gene, CDR1 is MRHNA and CDR2 is SNTAGT. The CDR3 sequence is CASSDRSGGYGELFF. In DNA form, the CDR3 reads TGTGCCAGCAGTGACCGGAGCGGGGGGTACGGGGAGCTGTTTTTT.

Only one count was recorded for this clone. The chain recombines TRBV6-6 with TRBJ1-6; D perhaps matches TRBD1 (5 bases). The length of the CDR3 is 13 residues. Deletions cut 7 bases from V and 5 bases from J, with 9 bases between. Germline V gives CDR1 MNHNY, CDR2 SVGAGI (reference sequence). The CDR3 protein is CASKRDDNSPLHF. The CDR3 DNA sequence: TGTGCCAGCAAGAGGGACGATAATTCACCCCTCCACTTT.

The rearrangement joins TRBV6-6 to TRBJ1-2; 9 bases map to TRBD1. Trimming removed 7 bases from V and 5 bases from J; junction bases left unmatched: 5. Looked up from germline, CDR1 is MNHNY and CDR2 is SVGAGI (reference sequence). This CDR3 comprises 13 residues. For the CDR3, the DNA is TGTGCCAGCACCTCGGGACAGGGTTATGGCTACACCTTC. This encodes CASTSGQGYGYTF.

This clone was seen only a few times. The genes are TRBV6-1 and TRBJ1-6; 7 bases agree with TRBD1. Trimming took 6 bases from V and 10 from J; bases not matched to a gene: 9. Germline CDR1 and CDR2: MNHNS and SASEGT. The CDR3 is 14 amino acids. The CDR3 here is CASSIRGDGSPLHF. The CDR3 nucleotides are TGTGCCAGCAGCATCAGGGGGGACGGGTCACCCCTCCACTTT.

V is TRBV11-2 and J is TRBJ1-2, with D unclear. The germline gives CDR1 SGHAT, CDR2 FQNNGV. This CDR3 region has 13 residues. V was clipped by 5 bases and J by 8 bases, with 15 bases between them. The DNA for the CDR3 is TGTGCCAGCAGCCCCCGCGGAGACGGCGGCTACACCTTC. It codes for CASSPRGDGGYTF.

The rearrangement joins TRBV7-9 to TRBJ1-2, with 8 bases that match TRBD1. The CDR3 has 14 amino acids. J lost 4 bases, V lost 0 bases, and 1 base had no gene match. Germline values: CDR1 SEHNR, CDR2 FQNEAQ (reference sequence). CDR3: CASSLAGTGYGYTF. The CDR3 DNA sequence: TGTGCCAGCAGCTTAGCGGGGACAGGCTATGGCTACACCTTC.

The rearrangement links TRBV7-3 to TRBJ2-7; D may correspond to TRBD1 or TRBD2 (5 bases each). The germline V and J ends were trimmed by 5 bases and 3 bases, with 14 bases remaining between them. The germline gives CDR1 SGHTA, CDR2 FQGTGA. The CDR3 is 14 amino acids. Written as DNA, the CDR3 is TGTGCCAGCAGCACCTCCGGGACGGACTACGAGCAGTACTTC. This encodes CASSTSGTDYEQYF. Together with reference TRBV7-3 and TRBJ2-7, the CDR3 gives the full variable domain: GAGVSQTPSNKVTEKGKYVELRCDPISGHTALYWYRQSLGQGPEFLIYFQGTGAADDSGLPNDRFFAVRPEGSVSTLKIQRTERGDSAVYLCASSTSGTDYEQYFGPGTRLTVT.

This clone was recorded once. This chain uses TRBV5-4 with TRBJ2-1; D tentatively fits TRBD1 or TRBD2 (5 bases each). Per the germline V gene, CDR1 is SGHNT and CDR2 is YYREEE (reference sequence). The length of the CDR3 is 15 residues. V lost 0 bases and J lost 4, with 11 bases in between. This CDR3 is CASSLATGPYNEQFF. CDR3 nucleotides: TGTGCCAGCAGCTTGGCGACGGGGCCGTACAATGAGCAGTTCTTC.

The chain combines TRBV9 with TRBJ2-1; 7 nucleotides match TRBD2. This CDR3 has 16 residues. Per germline, CDR1 SGDLS and CDR2 YYNGEE. Trimming cost V 3 bases and J 1 base; bases outside gene matches: 7. CDR3 loop: CASSAGGSGSYNEQFF. The DNA for the CDR3 is TGTGCCAGCAGCGCCGGGGGGAGCGGATCCTACAATGAGCAGTTCTTC. The variable domain in full, with the rest retrieved from reference TRBV9 and TRBJ2-1, is DSGVTQTPKHLITATGQRVTLRCSPRSGDLSVYWYQQSLDQGLQFLIQYYNGEERAKGNILERFSAQQFPDLHSELNLSSLELGDSALYFCASSAGGSGSYNEQFFGPGTRLTVL.

J is TRBJ1-2 and V is TRBV5-4; D remains unclear. Looked up from germline, CDR1 is SGHNT and CDR2 is YYREEE (reference sequence). Trimming stripped 4 bases from V and 0 bases from J, with 13 bases between. The CDR3 sequence is 15 residues long. The CDR3 DNA is TGTGCCAGCAGCCCACGCGGGCAGGCTAACTATGGCTACACCTTC. Translation: CASSPRGQANYGYTF.